Reported below is one TCR beta chain. Its target is not known. Sequenced by immunoSEQ multiplex PCR; TCRdb stores in-frame clones only, minus some. The sample includes some 78,000 clones, 95% to 98% of them seen just once. The CDR3 has 15 residues. The V and J ends lost 3 bases and 4 bases respectively, with 16 bases between them. The germline CDR1 and CDR2 sequences are SGHRS and YFSETQ. These data originate in a study of human thymus T cells. Resections removed during corrective heart surgery provided the thymus tissue used. Study results and caveats: There were highly overlapping thymic repertoires among unrelated individuals, as related research reported.

The receptor comes from a boy younger than two with a congenital heart defect but otherwise immunologically healthy. The source material was thymus tissue. The V and J genes are TRBV5-1 and TRBJ1-1; D perhaps matches TRBD1 (6 bases). The CDR3 loop is CASSYKTGLPTEAFF. CDR3 bases: TGCGCCAGCAGCTACAAAACAGGGTTGCCCACTGAAGCTTTCTTT.